This T cell receptor beta chain was recorded in a study of T cells in Graves' hyperthyroidism and ophthalmopathy. Across the study: The blood sample was taken at first diagnosis, before treatment began. Findings of the study overall: Blood also carried most thyroid clonotypes expanded above 0.001.

The V and J ends lost 4 bases and 7 bases respectively, with 16 bases between them. The CDR3 is made up of 14 amino acids. Germline V CDR1 and CDR2: MGHRA, YSYEKL. Disease lasting under 3 months, a NOSPECS grade of at least 4, and a Clinical Activity Score of at least 3 were features of the ophthalmopathy patients. Clinical symptoms, serum thyroxine and TRAb, thyroid ultrasound and orbital computed tomography together formed the diagnostic basis. Using RNA transcripts as the source, TCR beta CDR3 regions were amplified. Initially, a first-round RT-PCR of the TCR CDR3 employed the HTBI primer set. Each CDR3 protein is one row after TCRdb ran MiXCR on the multiplex PCR reads. The table shows some 370,000 distinct CDR3 sequences, with roughly an eighth occurring only once. This clonotype was observed a handful of times. Its antigen remains unidentified.

Source material: blood. The chain combines TRBV4-1 with TRBJ1-2; a possible D gene is TRBD1 (5 bases). This TCR came from a man between 50 and 59 years old with Graves' ophthalmopathy. The CDR3 sequence: CASSPEGPGSGYTF. The DNA for the CDR3 is TGCGCCAGCAGCCCTGAGGGACCGGGCTCTGGCTACACCTTC.